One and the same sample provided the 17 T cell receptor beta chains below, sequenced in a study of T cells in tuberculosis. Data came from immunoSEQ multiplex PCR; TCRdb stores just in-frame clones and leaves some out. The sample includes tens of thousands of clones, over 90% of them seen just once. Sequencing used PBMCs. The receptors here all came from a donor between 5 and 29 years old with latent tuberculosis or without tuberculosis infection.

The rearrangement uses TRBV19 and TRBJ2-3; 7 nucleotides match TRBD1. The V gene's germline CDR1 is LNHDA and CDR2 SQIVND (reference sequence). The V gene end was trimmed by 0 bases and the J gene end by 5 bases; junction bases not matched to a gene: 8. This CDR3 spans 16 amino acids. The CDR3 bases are TGTGCCAGTAGTATAGATACGACAGGGAGAGGAGATACGCAGTATTTT. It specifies CASSIDTTGRGDTQYF. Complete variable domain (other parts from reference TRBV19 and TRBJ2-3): DGGITQSPKYLFRKEGQNVTLSCEQNLNHDAMYWYRQDPGQGLRLIYYSQIVNDFQKGDIAEGYSVSREKKESFPLTVTSAQKNPTAFYLCASSIDTTGRGDTQYFGPGTRLTVL.

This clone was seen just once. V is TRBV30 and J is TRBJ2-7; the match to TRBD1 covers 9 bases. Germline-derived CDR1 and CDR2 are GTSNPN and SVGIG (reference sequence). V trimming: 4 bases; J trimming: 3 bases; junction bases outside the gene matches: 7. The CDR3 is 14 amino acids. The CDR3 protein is CAWIKQGARYEQYF. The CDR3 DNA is TGTGCCTGGATTAAACAGGGGGCCCGCTACGAGCAGTACTTC.

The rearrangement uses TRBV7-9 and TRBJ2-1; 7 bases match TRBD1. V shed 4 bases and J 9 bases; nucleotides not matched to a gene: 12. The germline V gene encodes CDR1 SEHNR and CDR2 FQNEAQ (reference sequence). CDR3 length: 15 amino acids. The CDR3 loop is CASSSRTGEGSEQFF. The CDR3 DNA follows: TGTGCCAGCAGCTCACGGACAGGTGAAGGGAGTGAGCAGTTCTTC.

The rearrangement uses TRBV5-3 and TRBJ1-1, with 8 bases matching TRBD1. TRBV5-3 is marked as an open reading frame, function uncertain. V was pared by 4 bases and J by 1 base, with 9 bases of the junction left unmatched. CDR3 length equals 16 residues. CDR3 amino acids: CARSPYSGTGNTEAFF. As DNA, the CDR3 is TGTGCCAGAAGCCCCTACTCCGGGACAGGGAACACTGAAGCTTTCTTT.

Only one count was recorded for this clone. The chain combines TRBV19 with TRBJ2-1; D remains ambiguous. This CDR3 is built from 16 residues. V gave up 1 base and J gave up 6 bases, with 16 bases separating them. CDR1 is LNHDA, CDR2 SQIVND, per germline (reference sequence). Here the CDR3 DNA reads TGTGCCAGTAGTATAGGAGGTCAGATGTTACTCAATGAGCAGTTCTTC. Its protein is CASSIGGQMLLNEQFF. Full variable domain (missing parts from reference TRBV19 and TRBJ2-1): DGGITQSPKYLFRKEGQNVTLSCEQNLNHDAMYWYRQDPGQGLRLIYYSQIVNDFQKGDIAEGYSVSREKKESFPLTVTSAQKNPTAFYLCASSIGGQMLLNEQFFGPGTRLTVL.

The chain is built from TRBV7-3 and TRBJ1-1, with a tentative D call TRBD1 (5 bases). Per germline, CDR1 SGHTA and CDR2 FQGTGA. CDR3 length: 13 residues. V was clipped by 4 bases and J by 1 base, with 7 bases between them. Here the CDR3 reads CASSSDRNTEAFF. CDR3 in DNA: TGTGCCAGCAGCTCTGACAGGAACACTGAAGCTTTCTTT. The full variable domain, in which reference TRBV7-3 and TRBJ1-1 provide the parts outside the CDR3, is GAGVSQTPSNKVTEKGKYVELRCDPISGHTALYWYRQSLGQGPEFLIYFQGTGAADDSGLPNDRFFAVRPEGSVSTLKIQRTERGDSAVYLCASSSDRNTEAFFGQGTRLTVV.

The CDR3 here is CASSSLAGGWYEQYF. In nucleotides, the CDR3 is TGTGCCAGCAGCTCCCTAGCGGGAGGGTGGTACGAGCAGTACTTC. The chain uses TRBV7-2 and TRBJ2-7; 12 positions match TRBD2. Germline CDR1 SGHTA, CDR2 FQGNSA. Germline trimming cut 4 bases from V and 4 bases from J; bases unmatched to any gene: 5. The CDR3 spans 15 residues.

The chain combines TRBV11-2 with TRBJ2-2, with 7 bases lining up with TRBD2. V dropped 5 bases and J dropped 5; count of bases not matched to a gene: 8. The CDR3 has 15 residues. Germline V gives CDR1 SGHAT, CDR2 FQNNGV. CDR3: CASSRTRSSTGELFF. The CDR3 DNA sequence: TGTGCCAGCAGCCGGACTAGAAGTAGTACCGGGGAGCTGTTTTTT.

In nucleotides, the CDR3 is TGTGCCAGCAGCTTGGGGGGGCTAGCGGGGTCCTACGAGCAGTACTTC. Its protein is CASSLGGLAGSYEQYF. V gene TRBV5-4 combines with J gene TRBJ2-7; 9 bases line up with TRBD2. V lost 0 bases and J lost 1; bases outside the gene matches: 5. The CDR3 extends over 16 amino acids. From germline, CDR1 is SGHNT and CDR2 YYREEE (reference sequence).

The CDR3 sequence: CASSPDRSPSYEQYF. CDR3 nucleotides: TGTGCCAGCTCACCGGACAGGTCCCCAAGTTACGAGCAGTACTTC. This sequence joins TRBV18 and TRBJ2-7, with 7 nucleotides matching TRBD1. J gave up 4 bases and V 3 bases, and 9 bases lay outside the gene matches. The CDR3 is made up of 15 amino acids. From germline, CDR1 is KGHSH and CDR2 LQKENI.

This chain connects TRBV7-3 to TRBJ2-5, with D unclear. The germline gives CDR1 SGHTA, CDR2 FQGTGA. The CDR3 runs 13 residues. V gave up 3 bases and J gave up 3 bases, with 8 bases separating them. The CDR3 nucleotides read TGTGCCAGCAGCTTCGCTAACGAAGAGACCCAGTACTTC. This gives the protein CASSFANEETQYF.

This CDR3 reads CASSMGAGVGEQYF. The CDR3 DNA reads TGTGCCAGTAGTATGGGGGCAGGGGTCGGCGAGCAGTACTTC. The V gene is TRBV19, the J gene TRBJ2-7; D might be TRBD1 (6 bases). CDR1 is LNHDA, CDR2 SQIVND, per germline (reference sequence). The CDR3 covers 14 residues. Trimming shortened V by 3 bases and J by 6 bases, and 15 bases separated the two germline ends.

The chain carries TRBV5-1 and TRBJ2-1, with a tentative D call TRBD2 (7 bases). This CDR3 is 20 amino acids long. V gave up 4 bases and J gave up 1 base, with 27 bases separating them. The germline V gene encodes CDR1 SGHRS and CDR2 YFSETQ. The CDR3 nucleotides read TGCGCCAGCAGCCCCCTGAGAGGAGGCGGGGGCCTAAATTCCTACAATGAGCAGTTCTTC. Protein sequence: CASSPLRGGGGLNSYNEQFF.

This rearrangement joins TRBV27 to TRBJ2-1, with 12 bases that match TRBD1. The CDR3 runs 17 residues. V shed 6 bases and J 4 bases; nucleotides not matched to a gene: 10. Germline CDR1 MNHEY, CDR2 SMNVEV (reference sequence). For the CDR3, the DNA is TGTGCCAGCAGCCCGGGACAGGGGGCGGGAACGTACAATGAGCAGTTCTTC. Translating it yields CASSPGQGAGTYNEQFF.

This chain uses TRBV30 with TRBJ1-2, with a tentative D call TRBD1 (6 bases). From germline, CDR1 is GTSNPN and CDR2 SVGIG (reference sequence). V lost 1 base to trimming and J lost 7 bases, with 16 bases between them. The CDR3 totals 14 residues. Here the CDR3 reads CAWSALTGSIGYTF. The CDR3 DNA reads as TGTGCCTGGAGTGCCCTAACAGGGTCGATTGGCTACACCTTC.

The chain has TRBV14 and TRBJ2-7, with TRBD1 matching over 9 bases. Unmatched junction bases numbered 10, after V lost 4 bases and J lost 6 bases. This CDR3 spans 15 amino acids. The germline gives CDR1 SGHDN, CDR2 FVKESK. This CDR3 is CASSPLTGGYSEQYF. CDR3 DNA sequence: TGTGCCAGCAGCCCACTGACAGGGGGGTATAGCGAGCAGTACTTC.

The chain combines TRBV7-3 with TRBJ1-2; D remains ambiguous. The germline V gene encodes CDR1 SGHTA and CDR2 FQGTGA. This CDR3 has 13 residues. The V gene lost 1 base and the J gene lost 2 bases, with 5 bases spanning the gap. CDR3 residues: CASSLNSNYGYTF. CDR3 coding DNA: TGTGCCAGCAGCTTAAATTCGAACTATGGCTACACCTTC.